A single T cell receptor beta chain is shown here with its context. Sequenced by immunoSEQ multiplex PCR; TCRdb stores in-frame clones only, minus some. In the table there are around 300,000 clones, less than 85% of which are singletons. The sample comes from a study of blood T cell repertoires in COVID-19. V was pared by 8 bases and J by 4 bases, with 9 bases of the junction left unmatched. CDR1 is SQVTM and CDR2 is ANQGSEA in the germline V gene. CDR3 length equals 14 residues. The clonotype originates from a woman aged 45 to 65 who had recovered from COVID-19. The chain carries TRBV29-1 and TRBJ2-2; TRBD1 agrees at 8 bases. Sequencing input: PBMCs or T cells enriched from blood (not recorded which). CDR3 residues: CSMSTGAFTGELFF. The CDR3 region has the DNA TGCAGCATGTCGACAGGGGCGTTCACCGGGGAGCTGTTTTTT.